This T cell receptor (beta chain) was found in a study of shared clonotypes between healthy human individuals. Study at large: Serving as donors were two women and three men, whose ages spanned 18 to 49. Used for every donor were three CD4 naive, three CD4 memory, two CD8 naive and one CD8 memory plate.

With regard to this clone: Antigen unknown.

The germline V gene encodes CDR1 MNHNS and CDR2 SASEGT. V gave up 4 bases and J gave up 4 bases, with 10 bases separating them. The CDR3 has 13 amino acids. General observations from the study: Sequencing depth was predicted to influence how clonotypes are shared among donors. Non-shared clonotypes had lower generation probabilities than clonotypes shared by all four sorted-subset donors.

This table comes from immunoSEQ multiplex PCR, and its TCRdb copy is limited to in-frame clones, with some not included. The sample consists of hundreds of thousands of clones, roughly 70% of them appearing once. Sequenced sample: memory CD4+ T cells sorted from blood. The subset was: CD45RA-negative fraction. This TCR came from a woman aged 25 to 39 in good health. The chain is built from TRBV6-1 and TRBJ2-5; no clear D. The CDR3 DNA follows: TGTGCCAGCAGTGTGGAGCGCCGAGAGACCCAGTACTTC. It yields the protein CASSVERRETQYF.